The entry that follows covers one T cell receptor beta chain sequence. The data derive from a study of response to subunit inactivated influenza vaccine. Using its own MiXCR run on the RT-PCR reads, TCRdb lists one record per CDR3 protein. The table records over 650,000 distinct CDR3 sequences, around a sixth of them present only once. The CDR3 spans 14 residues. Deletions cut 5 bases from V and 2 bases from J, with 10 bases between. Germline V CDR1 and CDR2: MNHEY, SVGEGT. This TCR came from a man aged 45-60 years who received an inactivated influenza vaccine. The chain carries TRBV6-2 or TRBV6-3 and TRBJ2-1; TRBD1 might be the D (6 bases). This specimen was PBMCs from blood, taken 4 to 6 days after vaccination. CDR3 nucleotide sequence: TGTGCCAGCAGTGCAGGGGTTCCCTACAATGAGCAGTTCTTC. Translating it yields CASSAGVPYNEQFF.